The 23 T cell receptor beta chains presented below share a single source sample, sequenced in a study of cytomegalovirus exposure and HLA in healthy donors. Both 60 Vbeta primers and 13 Jbeta primers went into the PCR. TCRdb's copy holds only in-frame clones and misses some; the assay was immunoSEQ multiplex PCR. The sample records around 140,000 clones, around 80% being singletons. The sequenced sample was PBMCs. These receptors originate from a man in his forties or fifties in good health and CMV-seronegative.

The chain carries TRBV27 and TRBJ2-3, with no clear D. Trimming took 0 bases from V and 0 from J, leaving 13 bases between them. CDR1 MNHEY and CDR2 SMNVEV come from the germline V gene (reference sequence). This CDR3 region has 17 residues. CDR3 residues: CASSLSISGISTDTQYF. The CDR3 DNA sequence: TGTGCCAGCAGTTTATCGATATCAGGAATTAGCACAGATACGCAGTATTTT.

This chain joins TRBV18 and TRBJ1-1, with D maybe TRBD1 (6 bases). In germline, CDR1 is KGHSH, CDR2 LQKENI. CDR3 length: 14 residues. V was pared by 1 base and J by 3 bases, with 9 bases between. CDR3 in amino acids: CASSPRGQDTEAFF. DNA of the CDR3: TGTGCCAGCTCACCACGGGGGCAGGACACTGAAGCTTTCTTT. The whole variable domain, remainder taken from reference TRBV18 and TRBJ1-1, is NAGVMQNPRHLVRRRGQEARLRCSPMKGHSHVYWYRQLPEEGLKFMVYLQKENIIDESGMPKERFSAEFPKEGPSILRIQQVVRGDSAAYFCASSPRGQDTEAFFGQGTRLTVV.

The chain combines TRBV9 with TRBJ2-5, with 8 bases identical to TRBD2. CDR1 is SGDLS and CDR2 is YYNGEE in the germline V gene. Trimming cost V 0 bases and J 2 bases; bases outside gene matches: 9. CDR3 length: 17 amino acids. Written as DNA, the CDR3 is TGTGCCAGCAGCGTAGGGGCGGGGGGACTATCACAAGAGACCCAGTACTTC. Protein: CASSVGAGGLSQETQYF. The full variable domain, rest sourced from reference TRBV9 and TRBJ2-5, is DSGVTQTPKHLITATGQRVTLRCSPRSGDLSVYWYQQSLDQGLQFLIQYYNGEERAKGNILERFSAQQFPDLHSELNLSSLELGDSALYFCASSVGAGGLSQETQYFGPGTRLLVL.

The J gene is TRBJ2-7, the V gene TRBV2, with D perhaps TRBD1 (6 bases). Trimming shortened V by 7 bases and J by 3 bases, and 19 bases separated the two germline ends. The germline CDR1 and CDR2 sequences are SNHLY and FYNNEI. This CDR3 is 15 amino acids long. The CDR3, as DNA: TGTGCCAGCACCCGACAGGACACAAGGAACTACGAGCAGTACTTC. This translates into CASTRQDTRNYEQYF.

V is TRBV30 and J is TRBJ2-5; possibly TRBD1 for D (6 bases). The DNA end is a closer match to TRBJ2-7, so the J assignment may be wrong. Germline CDR1 is GTSNPN and CDR2 is SVGIG (reference sequence). The CDR3 contains 12 residues. The DNA for the CDR3 is TGTGCCTGGGGAGGACAGACCTACGAGCAGTACTTC. Protein sequence: CAWGGQTYEQYF.

The chain joins TRBV27 to TRBJ1-1, with D possibly TRBD1 on 6 matching bases. This CDR3 comprises 13 residues. The V gene's germline CDR1 is MNHEY and CDR2 SMNVEV (reference sequence). Trimming shortened V by 5 bases and J by 10 bases, and 17 bases separated the two germline ends. The CDR3: CASSTNTGLRAFF. In DNA, the CDR3 is TGTGCCAGCAGTACTAATACAGGGCTGCGAGCTTTCTTT.

This rearrangement joins TRBV21-1 to TRBJ1-1; the DNA was not compared with TRBD1, the D call given in the table. TRBV21-1 is reported as a pseudogene. The CDR3 sequence is 15 residues long. The CDR3 protein is CARRGQGASNTEAFF. The CDR3 nucleotides are TGTGCCAGACGGGGACAGGGGGCTTCGAACACTGAAGCTTTCTTT.

There are many counts of this clone. The J gene is TRBJ2-7, the V gene TRBV28; 7 nucleotides line up with TRBD1. After removal of 5 bases from V and 2 bases from J, the junction contained 6 bases not matched to a gene. Germline CDR1 reads MDHEN; CDR2 reads SYDVKM. The CDR3 is made up of 14 amino acids. CDR3 in amino acids: CASSPRQGAYEQYF. CDR3 sequence (DNA): TGTGCCAGCAGTCCCCGACAGGGAGCCTACGAGCAGTACTTC. The whole variable domain, remainder taken from reference TRBV28 and TRBJ2-7, is DVKVTQSSRYLVKRTGEKVFLECVQDMDHENMFWYRQDPGLGLRLIYFSYDVKMKEKGDIPEGYSVSREKKERFSLILESASTNQTSMYLCASSPRQGAYEQYFGPGTRLTVT.

This sequence joins TRBV9 and TRBJ1-6; 7 positions agree with TRBD1. J gave up 10 bases and V 3 bases, and 13 bases lay outside the gene matches. The length of the CDR3 is 16 residues. Per the germline V gene, CDR1 is SGDLS and CDR2 is YYNGEE. In nucleotides, the CDR3 is TGTGCCAGCAGCGCCGACAGGGTTCGTGGCTCGTCACCCCTCCACTTT. Its protein is CASSADRVRGSSPLHF. The whole variable domain, filled in from reference TRBV9 and TRBJ1-6, reads DSGVTQTPKHLITATGQRVTLRCSPRSGDLSVYWYQQSLDQGLQFLIQYYNGEERAKGNILERFSAQQFPDLHSELNLSSLELGDSALYFCASSADRVRGSSPLHFGNGTRLTVT.

The chain's CDR3 is CASSLAGSNTGELFF. In DNA, the CDR3 is TGTGCCAGCAGCTTAGCAGGGAGCAACACCGGGGAGCTGTTTTTT. The chain is built from TRBV7-2 and TRBJ2-2; a possible D gene is TRBD2 (5 bases). Germline CDR1 reads SGHTA; CDR2 reads FQGNSA. Trimming removed 0 bases from V and 2 bases from J, with 7 bases in between. The CDR3 length is 15 residues. Based on the CDR3 plus reference TRBV7-2 and TRBJ2-2, the full variable domain is GAGVSQSPSNKVTEKGKDVELRCDPISGHTALYWYRQSLGQGLEFLIYFQGNSAPDKSGLPSDRFSAERTGGSVSTLTIQRTQQEDSAVYLCASSLAGSNTGELFFGEGSRLTVL.

The V gene is TRBV28, the J gene TRBJ1-4; D uncertain. CDR3 length: 12 residues. V lost 6 bases and J lost 7, with 9 bases in between. CDR1 and CDR2 (germline): MDHEN, SYDVKM. The CDR3 DNA reads as TGTGCCAGCAGGGTTTCTATTGAAAAACTGTTTTTT. Translation gives CASRVSIEKLFF.

The CDR3 DNA sequence: TGTGCCAGCAGCCATTCCCCCAGGGGTCTATTCTCTGGGGCCAACGTCCTGACTTTC. Translated: CASSHSPRGLFSGANVLTF. The gene calls are TRBV14 and TRBJ2-6; the D gene is possibly TRBD1 (6 bases). The V gene's germline CDR1 is SGHDN and CDR2 FVKESK. The CDR3 has 19 residues. The V gene lost 3 bases and the J gene lost 0 bases, with 18 bases spanning the gap.

This chain uses TRBV10-3 with TRBJ2-2; 8 nucleotides align to TRBD2. CDR3 size: 14 residues. V dropped 10 bases and J dropped 6; count of bases not matched to a gene: 10. The germline gives CDR1 ENHRY, CDR2 SYGVKD. The CDR3 DNA sequence: TGTGCCACTAAGGGACGGGGGGGCGCCGGGGAGCTGTTTTTT. This translates into CATKGRGGAGELFF.

This clone showed up just a few times. This rearrangement joins TRBV2 to TRBJ2-2, with D possibly matching TRBD1 (6 bases). CDR1 and CDR2 (germline): SNHLY, FYNNEI. This CDR3 has 18 residues. V lost 4 bases, J lost 3 bases, and 21 bases lay in between. The CDR3 protein is CASSGLFGQGSYTGELFF. CDR3 in DNA: TGTGCCAGCAGTGGACTCTTTGGGCAGGGGTCCTACACCGGGGAGCTGTTTTTT.

This clone has more than one count but fewer than ten. The rearrangement joins TRBV19 to TRBJ1-5, with unresolved D. Trimming took off 3 bases at V and 2 bases at J, with 8 bases between the two ends. The germline gives CDR1 LNHDA, CDR2 SQIVND (reference sequence). This CDR3 is 14 amino acids long. DNA of the CDR3: TGTGCCAGTAGTATGTTGTCAGGCAATCAGCCCCAGCATTTT. Translation: CASSMLSGNQPQHF.

This clone was observed once. The V call is TRBV18, the J call TRBJ2-7; 7 nucleotides match TRBD1. The CDR3 loop spans 15 amino acids. Trimming cost V 4 bases and J 5 bases; bases outside gene matches: 11. CDR1 and CDR2 from the germline V gene are KGHSH and LQKENI. The chain's CDR3 is CASSLDRVGFDEQYF. The DNA of the CDR3 is TGTGCCAGCTCACTCGACAGGGTAGGGTTTGACGAGCAGTACTTC.

This clone was counted a single time. The chain combines TRBV19 with TRBJ1-5, with D possibly matching TRBD1 (5 bases). This CDR3 has 15 residues. Germline V gives CDR1 LNHDA, CDR2 SQIVND (reference sequence). Trimming removed 3 bases at V and 5 bases at J, with 14 bases between. The CDR3 nucleotides are TGTGCCAGTAGTATGCGACAGAGCCCGTATCAGCCCCAGCATTTT. As protein: CASSMRQSPYQPQHF.

This clone is a singleton in its sample. The rearrangement uses TRBV5-5 and TRBJ1-2; D remains unclear. The CDR3 is 13 amino acids. The ends were cut back, 0 bases at V and 4 bases at J, with 7 bases in the middle. Germline assignment: CDR1 SGHKS and CDR2 YYEKEE (reference sequence). CDR3 loop: CASSLDTGYGYTF. The CDR3 DNA sequence: TGTGCCAGCAGCTTGGACACGGGCTATGGCTACACCTTC.

This sequence joins TRBV2 and TRBJ2-7; 10 bases map to TRBD2. Per the germline V gene, CDR1 is SNHLY and CDR2 is FYNNEI. The CDR3 runs to 15 residues. After removal of 6 bases from V and 2 bases from J, the junction contained 7 bases not matched to a gene. Here the CDR3 reads CASRPTSGGAYEQYF. CDR3 DNA: TGTGCCAGCAGGCCCACGAGCGGGGGGGCCTACGAGCAGTACTTC.

The genes are TRBV7-2 and TRBJ1-5; D might be TRBD1 (5 bases). Germline CDR1 SGHTA, CDR2 FQGNSA. This CDR3 is built from 15 residues. V was clipped by 0 bases and J by 1 base, with 7 bases between them. CDR3 nucleotides: TGTGCCAGCAGCTTAGCCGGGGGGAGCAATCAGCCCCAGCATTTT. It is translated as CASSLAGGSNQPQHF.

The CDR3 DNA reads TGTGCCAGCAGTAGGGGACAGCCTGCAACTAATGAAAAACTGTTTTTT. As protein: CASSRGQPATNEKLFF. The chain uses TRBV6-6 and TRBJ1-4, with 7 nucleotides matching TRBD1. Germline trimming cut 5 bases from V and 0 bases from J; bases unmatched to any gene: 6. This CDR3 comprises 16 residues. The germline gives CDR1 MNHNY, CDR2 SVGAGI (reference sequence).

V is TRBV5-1 and J is TRBJ1-6; maybe TRBD1 (6 bases). Looked up from germline, CDR1 is SGHRS and CDR2 is YFSETQ. V lost 4 bases, J lost 12 bases, and 17 bases lay in between. This CDR3 is 14 amino acids long. The CDR3 region is CASSREGDKVPLHF. CDR3 nucleotides: TGCGCCAGCAGCCGCGAAGGGGACAAAGTACCCCTCCACTTT.

The chain carries TRBV7-2 and TRBJ1-1; 7 bases fit TRBD1. The V gene end was trimmed by 4 bases and the J gene end by 7 bases; junction bases not matched to a gene: 3. The germline V gene has CDR1 SGHTA and CDR2 FQGNSA. The CDR3 totals 12 residues. The DNA for the CDR3 is TGTGCCAGCAGCTCACGGACAGGTGAAGCTTTCTTT. Its translation: CASSSRTGEAFF. Based on the CDR3 plus reference TRBV7-2 and TRBJ1-1, the full variable domain is GAGVSQSPSNKVTEKGKDVELRCDPISGHTALYWYRQSLGQGLEFLIYFQGNSAPDKSGLPSDRFSAERTGGSVSTLTIQRTQQEDSAVYLCASSSRTGEAFFGQGTRLTVV.